Presented here are 22 T cell receptor beta chains from one specimen sequenced in a study of blood T cell repertoires in COVID-19. Using immunoSEQ multiplex PCR, the repertoire was profiled, and TCRdb retains in-frame clones only, with some absent. The sample includes roughly 200,000 clones, 82% of them seen just once. Sequenced material: peripheral blood. These receptors were collected from a woman older than 75 with COVID-19, enrolled during active disease.

CDR3 in DNA: TGCGCCAGCAGTCAAAATTCGGGACAGGCGACGCCTGGCGTCTACACCTTC. Amino acid sequence: CASSQNSGQATPGVYTF. The chain couples TRBV23-1 to TRBJ1-2, with 8 nucleotides matching TRBD1. TRBV23-1 is flagged as an ORF with uncertain function. Trimming took 2 bases from V and 10 from J; bases not matched to a gene: 18. The CDR3 contains 17 residues.

In its sample, this clone was seen once. This chain links TRBV27 with TRBJ2-2; weak D call: TRBD1 (6 bases). There are 15 residues in the CDR3. From germline, CDR1 is MNHEY and CDR2 SMNVEV (reference sequence). The ends were cut back, 4 bases at V and 0 bases at J, with 9 bases in the middle. The CDR3 sequence is CASSSRGTNTGELFF. Written as DNA, the CDR3 is TGTGCCAGCAGTTCGAGGGGGACGAACACCGGGGAGCTGTTTTTT.

V and J are TRBV11-2 and TRBJ1-4, with unresolved D. The CDR3 extends over 13 amino acids. CDR1 and CDR2 (germline): SGHAT, FQNNGV. Trimming took off 2 bases at V and 5 bases at J, with 6 bases between the two ends. The CDR3: CASSLSRNEKLFF. DNA for the CDR3: TGTGCCAGCAGCTTATCCCGGAATGAAAAACTGTTTTTT.

The CDR3 DNA is TGCGCCAGCAGCCCAGACACTGTGTCCTACGAGCAGTACTTC. Its translation is CASSPDTVSYEQYF. This sequence joins TRBV5-1 and TRBJ2-7; D is uncertain. The CDR3 covers 14 residues. Germline V gene lookup returns CDR1 SGHRS and CDR2 YFSETQ. V was clipped by 4 bases and J by 1 base, with 12 bases between them. Using reference TRBV5-1 and TRBJ2-7 for the parts outside the CDR3, the full variable domain is KAGVTQTPRYLIKTRGQQVTLSCSPISGHRSVSWYQQTPGQGLQFLFEYFSETQRNKGNFPGRFSGRQFSNSRSEMNVSTLELGDSALYLCASSPDTVSYEQYFGPGTRLTVT.

J is TRBJ1-1 and V is TRBV2; tentatively, D is TRBD1 (6 bases). Germline V CDR1 and CDR2: SNHLY, FYNNEI. CDR3 size: 14 residues. V was clipped by 4 bases and J by 0 bases, with 9 bases between them. CDR3 sequence: CASSAQGLNTEAFF. CDR3 bases: TGTGCCAGCAGTGCACAGGGTTTGAACACTGAAGCTTTCTTT.

The chain combines TRBV24-1 with TRBJ1-2; D is uncertain. Germline V gives CDR1 KGHDR, CDR2 SFDVKD. The CDR3 is 15 amino acids. V dropped 3 bases and J dropped 5 bases, with 15 bases sitting between them. CDR3 nucleotide sequence: TGTGCCACCAGTGATCCGGGTCGGAAAGATTATGGCTACACCTTC. Protein sequence: CATSDPGRKDYGYTF.

V usage is TRBV28 and J usage is TRBJ2-7; TRBD1 is a possible D gene (7 bases). The V end lost 4 bases, the J end lost 7 bases, and 23 bases lay between the germline ends. Germline CDR1 reads MDHEN; CDR2 reads SYDVKM. The CDR3 is 16 residues long. In nucleotides, the CDR3 is TGTGCCAGCAGTTCCCCAGGGGGGCCCCTACTGTGGGAGCAGTACTTC. This codes for CASSSPGGPLLWEQYF.

In its sample, this clone was seen a few times. The chain has TRBV28 and TRBJ2-7; 7 bases fit TRBD2. Germline V CDR1 and CDR2: MDHEN, SYDVKM. The CDR3 is made up of 12 amino acids. V shed 6 bases and J 6 bases; nucleotides not matched to a gene: 5. The CDR3 region has the DNA TGTGCCAGCAGATCGACGGGAGGCGAGCAGTACTTC. Protein: CASRSTGGEQYF. Based on the CDR3 plus reference TRBV28 and TRBJ2-7, the full variable domain is DVKVTQSSRYLVKRTGEKVFLECVQDMDHENMFWYRQDPGLGLRLIYFSYDVKMKEKGDIPEGYSVSREKKERFSLILESASTNQTSMYLCASRSTGGEQYFGPGTRLTVT.

The chain has TRBV15 and TRBJ1-4; weak D call: TRBD1 (5 bases). In germline, CDR1 is LNHNV, CDR2 YYDKDF (reference sequence). Trimming cost V 6 bases and J 8 bases, with 19 bases left between them. The CDR3 is made up of 15 amino acids. The CDR3 loop reads CATRLGGTRGEKLFF. Written as DNA, the CDR3 is TGTGCCACCAGGCTGGGGGGGACCCGAGGAGAAAAACTGTTTTTT.

The J gene is TRBJ2-1, the V gene TRBV10-2; 7 bases align to TRBD1. After removal of 6 bases from V and 7 bases from J, the junction contained 12 bases not matched to a gene. This CDR3 region has 15 residues. Germline V gene data show CDR1 as WSHSY and CDR2 as SAAADI. CDR3 protein: CASRIRGGRGNEQFF. CDR3 in DNA: TGCGCCAGCAGAATTAGAGGGGGCCGAGGGAATGAGCAGTTCTTC.

This clone was recorded a few times. The V gene is TRBV2, the J gene TRBJ1-4, with D maybe TRBD1 (6 bases). Trimming left V 8 bases short and J 0 bases short, with 16 bases between. The CDR3 consists of 16 residues. Germline V lookup: CDR1 SNHLY, CDR2 FYNNEI. DNA of the CDR3: TGTGCCAGCCGGTGGGGGGGCCCTGCAACTAATGAAAAACTGTTTTTT. It translates to CASRWGGPATNEKLFF.

This sequence joins TRBV19 and TRBJ2-6; weak D call: TRBD2 (5 bases). Germline V gene data show CDR1 as LNHDA and CDR2 as SQIVND (reference sequence). With 4 bases removed from V and 4 bases from J, the gap between germline ends came to 17 bases. CDR3 size: 17 residues. CDR3 sequence: CASSRAGGRPGANVLTF. CDR3 DNA sequence: TGTGCCAGTAGTAGGGCGGGCGGACGGCCGGGGGCCAACGTCCTGACTTTC.

The count of this clone is one. The V and J genes are TRBV30 and TRBJ1-6; 8 bases agree with TRBD1. The ends lost 0 bases at V and 12 bases at J; junction bases unmatched: 4. This CDR3 comprises 13 residues. Germline CDR1 is GTSNPN and CDR2 is SVGIG (reference sequence). The DNA for the CDR3 is TGTGCCTGGAGTGTTGACAGGGGTGGACCCCTCCACTTT. It is translated as CAWSVDRGGPLHF.

The chain recombines TRBV7-9 with TRBJ2-3; D unclear. The V end was cut by 5 bases, the J end by 4 bases, with 10 bases between. CDR1 and CDR2 (germline): SEHNR, FQNEAQ (reference sequence). The CDR3 runs 13 residues. CDR3 amino acids: CASSLLGPDTQYF. CDR3 nucleotide sequence: TGTGCCAGCAGCCTGCTTGGGCCAGATACGCAGTATTTT.

This rearrangement joins TRBV3-1 (or the pseudogene TRBV3-2) to TRBJ1-6, with a tentative D call TRBD1 (5 bases). The CDR3 runs to 13 residues. From germline, CDR1 is LGHDT and CDR2 YNNKEL (reference sequence). V was pared by 4 bases and J by 9 bases, with 10 bases between. Here the CDR3 DNA reads TGTGCCAGCAGCCCCCGGGGGATTTCACCCCTCCACTTT. This codes for CASSPRGISPLHF.

The chain uses TRBV4-1 and TRBJ1-2; TRBD1 matches 7 bases. V lost 4 bases to trimming and J lost 4 bases; unmatched junction nucleotides: 6. In germline, CDR1 is MGHRA, CDR2 YSYEKL. The CDR3 consists of 14 residues. As DNA, the CDR3 is TGCGCCAGCAGCCGAGGACAGGAGTCCTATGGCTACACCTTC. This gives the protein CASSRGQESYGYTF.

This chain connects TRBV6-6 to TRBJ1-5; TRBD1 is a possible D gene (6 bases). V dropped 6 bases and J dropped 1 base, with 10 bases sitting between them. This CDR3 has 14 amino acids. Germline CDR1 is MNHNY and CDR2 is SVGAGI (reference sequence). The CDR3 sequence: CASSHRDSNQPQHF. The CDR3 DNA sequence: TGTGCCAGCAGCCACAGGGACAGCAATCAGCCCCAGCATTTT.

The chain joins TRBV6-5 to TRBJ1-2, with TRBD1 matching over 7 bases. Trimming removed 7 bases from V and 1 base from J; junction bases left unmatched: 9. This CDR3 has 15 amino acids. CDR1 is MNHEY, CDR2 SVGAGI, per germline. CDR3 amino acids: CASKQGLPFNYGYTF. The CDR3 DNA follows: TGTGCCAGCAAACAGGGGCTACCCTTTAACTATGGCTACACCTTC.

The chain links TRBV18 to TRBJ2-3; no reliable D call. The CDR3 has 15 residues. CDR1 KGHSH and CDR2 LQKENI come from the germline V gene. Trimming pared 3 bases from V and 4 bases from J, leaving 14 bases between. The CDR3, as DNA: TGTGCCAGCTCACCGCTAGTGGTGATGGCAGATACGCAGTATTTT. This gives the protein CASSPLVVMADTQYF.

This chain joins TRBV7-4 and TRBJ1-1; TRBD1 matches 10 bases. The CDR3 extends over 15 amino acids. Germline assignment: CDR1 SGHVT and CDR2 SQSDAQ. V lost 5 bases and J lost 1; bases outside the gene matches: 4. CDR3 bases: TGTGCCAGCAGCCCGACAGGGGGCCAGAACACTGAAGCTTTCTTT. Protein sequence: CASSPTGGQNTEAFF.

This clone was seen more than once but under ten times. This chain links TRBV15 with TRBJ1-1, with 7 nucleotides matching TRBD1. Per germline, CDR1 LNHNV and CDR2 YYDKDF (reference sequence). Trimming cost V 3 bases and J 8 bases; bases outside gene matches: 6. There are 13 residues in the CDR3. The chain's CDR3 is CATSRYDRAEAFF. In DNA form, the CDR3 reads TGTGCCACCAGCAGGTATGACAGGGCCGAAGCTTTCTTT.

The chain combines TRBV19 with TRBJ1-1; 7 nucleotides align to TRBD1. The germline gives CDR1 LNHDA, CDR2 SQIVND (reference sequence). The V gene end was trimmed by 5 bases and the J gene end by 4 bases; junction bases not matched to a gene: 7. CDR3 length: 14 residues. The CDR3 bases are TGTGCCAGTAGTCGCGGACAGGCGATCACTGAAGCTTTCTTT. Its translation: CASSRGQAITEAFF. The variable domain in full, with the rest retrieved from reference TRBV19 and TRBJ1-1, is DGGITQSPKYLFRKEGQNVTLSCEQNLNHDAMYWYRQDPGQGLRLIYYSQIVNDFQKGDIAEGYSVSREKKESFPLTVTSAQKNPTAFYLCASSRGQAITEAFFGQGTRLTVV.